The clone carrying this T cell receptor (beta chain) has just a few counts. The antigen remains undetermined. The data stem from a study of T cell responses to AZD1222 COVID-19 vaccine. Germline V gene sequence: CDR1 SGHRS, CDR2 YFSETQ. CDR3 length: 12 amino acids. The V and J ends lost 4 bases and 8 bases respectively, with 10 bases between them. Study observations and caveats: Seropositive AZD1222 recipients at baseline numbered only five or six. Distributed over spike, vaccine-associated CD4 TCRs predominated at 160-218 and 743-854.

Measured with immunoSEQ multiplex PCR; TCRdb has only the in-frame clones, and not every one. The sample yields about 110,000 clones, roughly nine tenths seen once. Sequencing was performed on peripheral blood, taken on day 0 of AZD1222 vaccination. V usage is TRBV5-1 and J usage is TRBJ2-1; no clear D. This sequence originates from an adult in good health. DNA for the CDR3: TGCGCCAGCAGCCGACGTCTCGATGAGCAGTTCTTC. Encoded protein: CASSRRLDEQFF.